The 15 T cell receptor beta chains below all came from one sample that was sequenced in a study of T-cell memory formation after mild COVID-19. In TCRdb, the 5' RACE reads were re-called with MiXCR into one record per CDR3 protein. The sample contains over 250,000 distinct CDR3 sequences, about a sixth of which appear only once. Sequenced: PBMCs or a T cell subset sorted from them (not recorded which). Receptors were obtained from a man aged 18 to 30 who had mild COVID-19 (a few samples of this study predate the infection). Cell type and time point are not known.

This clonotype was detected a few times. CDR3 loop: CASSAAAADYGYTF. The CDR3 nucleotides are TGTGCCAGCAGCGCCGCTGCCGCCGACTATGGCTACACCTTC. The chain carries TRBV7-3 and TRBJ1-2, with D unclear. V dropped 5 bases and J dropped 3 bases, with 13 bases sitting between them. CDR3 length: 14 amino acids. Per germline, CDR1 SGHTA and CDR2 FQGTGA.

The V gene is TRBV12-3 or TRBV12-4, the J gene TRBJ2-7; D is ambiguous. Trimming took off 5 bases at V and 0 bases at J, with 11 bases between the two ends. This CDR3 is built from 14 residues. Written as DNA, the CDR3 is TGTGCCAGCAGTGCCCGACGTGGCTCCTACGAGCAGTACGTC. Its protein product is CASSARRGSYEQYV.

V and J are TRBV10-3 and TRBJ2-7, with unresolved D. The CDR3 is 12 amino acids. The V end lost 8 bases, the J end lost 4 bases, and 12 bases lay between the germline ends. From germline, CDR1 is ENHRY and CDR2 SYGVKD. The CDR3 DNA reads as TGTGCCATCGGGCCGTCACCATACGAGCAGTACGTC. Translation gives CAIGPSPYEQYV.

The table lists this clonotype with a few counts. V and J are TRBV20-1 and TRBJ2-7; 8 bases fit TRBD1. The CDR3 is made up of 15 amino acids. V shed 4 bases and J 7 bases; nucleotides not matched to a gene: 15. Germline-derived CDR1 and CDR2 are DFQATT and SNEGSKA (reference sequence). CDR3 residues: CSATNPGQGAMEQYV. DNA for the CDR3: TGCAGTGCTACTAACCCTGGGCAGGGGGCAATGGAGCAGTACGTC.

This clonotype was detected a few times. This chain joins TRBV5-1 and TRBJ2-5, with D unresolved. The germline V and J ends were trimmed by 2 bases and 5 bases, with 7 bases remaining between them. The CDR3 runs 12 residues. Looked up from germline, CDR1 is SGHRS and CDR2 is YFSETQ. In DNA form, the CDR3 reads TGCGCCAGCAGCTTTAACGGGGAGACCCAGTACTTC. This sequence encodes CASSFNGETQYF.

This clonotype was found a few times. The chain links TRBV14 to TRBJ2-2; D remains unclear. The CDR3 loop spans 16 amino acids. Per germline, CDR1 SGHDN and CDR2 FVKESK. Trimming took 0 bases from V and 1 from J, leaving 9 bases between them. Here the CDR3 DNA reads TGTGCCAGCAGCCAAGAACGGTGGGGGAACACCGGGGAGCTGTTTTTT. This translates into CASSQERWGNTGELFF.

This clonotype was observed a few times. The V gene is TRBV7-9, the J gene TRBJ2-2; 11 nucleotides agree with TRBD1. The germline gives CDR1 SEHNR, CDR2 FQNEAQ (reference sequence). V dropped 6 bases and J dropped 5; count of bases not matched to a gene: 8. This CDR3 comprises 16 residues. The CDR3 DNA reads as TGTGCCAGCAGATCAGGACAGGGGGCGCCTACCGGGGAGCTGTTTTTT. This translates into CASRSGQGAPTGELFF.

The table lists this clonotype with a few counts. The DNA for the CDR3 is TGCGCCAGCAGCCAAGATCTCGGCCTGGGGGAAAAACTGTTTTTT. Translating it yields CASSQDLGLGEKLFF. This chain connects TRBV4-1 to TRBJ1-4; D gene unclear. Trimming removed 0 bases from V and 8 bases from J, with 13 bases in between. Germline V gene lookup returns CDR1 MGHRA and CDR2 YSYEKL. The CDR3 has 15 residues.

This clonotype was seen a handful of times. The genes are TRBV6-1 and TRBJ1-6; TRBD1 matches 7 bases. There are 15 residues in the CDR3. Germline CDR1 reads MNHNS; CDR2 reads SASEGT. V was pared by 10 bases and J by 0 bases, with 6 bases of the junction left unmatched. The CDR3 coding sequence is TGTGCCACCCAGGGGGTGAGCTCCTATAATTCACCCCTCCACTTT. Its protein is CATQGVSSYNSPLHF.

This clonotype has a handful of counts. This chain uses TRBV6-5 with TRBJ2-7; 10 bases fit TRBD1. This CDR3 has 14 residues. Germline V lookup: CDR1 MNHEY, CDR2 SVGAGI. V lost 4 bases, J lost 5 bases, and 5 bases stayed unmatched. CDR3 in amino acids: CASSFDRGLDEQYF. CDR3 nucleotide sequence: TGTGCCAGCAGTTTCGACAGGGGGCTCGACGAGCAGTACTTC.

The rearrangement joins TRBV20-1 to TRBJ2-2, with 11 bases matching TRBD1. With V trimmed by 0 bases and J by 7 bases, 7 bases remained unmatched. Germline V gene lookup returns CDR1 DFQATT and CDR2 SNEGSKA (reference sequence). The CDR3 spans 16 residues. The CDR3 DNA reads TGCAGTGCTAGAGACTTCGGACAGGGGGCTGGCGGGGAGCTGTTTTTT. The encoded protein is CSARDFGQGAGGELFF.

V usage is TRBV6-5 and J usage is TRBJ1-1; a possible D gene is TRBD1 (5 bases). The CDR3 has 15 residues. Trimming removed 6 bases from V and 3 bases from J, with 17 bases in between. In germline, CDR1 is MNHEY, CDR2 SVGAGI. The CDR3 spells CASSSPRQGDTEAFF. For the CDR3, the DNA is TGTGCCAGCAGCTCTCCCCGCCAGGGAGACACTGAAGCTTTCTTT.

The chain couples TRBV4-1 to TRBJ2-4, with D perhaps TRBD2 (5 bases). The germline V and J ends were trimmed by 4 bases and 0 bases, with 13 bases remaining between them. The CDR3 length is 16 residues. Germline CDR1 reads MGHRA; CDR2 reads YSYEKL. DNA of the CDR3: TGCGCCAGCAGCCGCAGTGGGGAGTCAGCCAAAAACATTCAGTACTTC. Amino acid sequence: CASSRSGESAKNIQYF.

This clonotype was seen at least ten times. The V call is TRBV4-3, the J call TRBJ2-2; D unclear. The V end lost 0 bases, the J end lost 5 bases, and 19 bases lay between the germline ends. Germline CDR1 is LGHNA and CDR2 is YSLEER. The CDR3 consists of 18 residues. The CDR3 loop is CASSQEVVSRLATGELFF. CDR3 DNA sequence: TGCGCCAGCAGCCAAGAGGTAGTTAGCAGGCTTGCAACCGGGGAGCTGTTTTTT.

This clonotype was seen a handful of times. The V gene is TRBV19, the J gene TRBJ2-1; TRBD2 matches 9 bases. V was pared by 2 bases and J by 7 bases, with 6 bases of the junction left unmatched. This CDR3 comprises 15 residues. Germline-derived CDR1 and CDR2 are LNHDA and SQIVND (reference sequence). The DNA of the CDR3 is TGTGCCAGTAGTATAACGCGGGGGGGATTGAATGAGCAGTTCTTC. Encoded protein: CASSITRGGLNEQFF.